This T cell receptor beta chain was recovered during a study of T-cell memory formation after mild COVID-19. Turning to the study itself: There were largely donor-specific TCR clusters. Points from the study as a whole: CD4+ bias marked clones expanding day 15 to 37, unlike balanced contracting clones. Shrinking CD4+ clones resided mostly in CM and EM, and CD8+ ones in EMRA.

Researchers used 5'RACE with constant-segment primers to make TCR alpha and TCR beta cDNA libraries that carry sample barcodes and UMIs. TCRdb analysed the 5' RACE reads with MiXCR anew, one entry per CDR3 protein. The data contain around 300,000 distinct CDR3 sequences, under 15% of them seen just once; the ten biggest clones take up 20% to 25%. This clonotype has just a few counts. Its antigen remains unknown. The CDR3 runs to 15 residues. Germline V CDR1 and CDR2: MNHEY, SVGEGT. V shed 6 bases, J shed 5 bases, and the junction held 10 bases outside the gene matches. The sequence derives from a young man who had mild COVID-19 (a few samples of this study predate the infection). Cell type and time point are not known. Sequenced input: PBMCs or a T cell subset sorted from them (not recorded which). The chain links TRBV6-2 or TRBV6-3 to TRBJ1-1, with 9 nucleotides matching TRBD1. CDR3 DNA sequence: TGTGCCAGCAGCGATATACAGGGGGCAGCGACTGAAGCTTTCTTT. This sequence encodes CASSDIQGAATEAFF.